The source of this T cell receptor (beta chain) is a study of cytomegalovirus exposure and HLA in healthy donors. The overall study: Genotyping of roughly 400 donors showed that 80% to 85% belonged to the Caucasian-associated ancestry cluster.

The CDR3 is 18 amino acids. Primers included in the PCR were 60 Vbeta and 13 Jbeta primers. Produced via immunoSEQ multiplex PCR; TCRdb's table is partial and in-frame only. The repertoire consists of approximately 170,000 clones, with roughly 79% occurring once and the leading ten covering around 2%. The sequenced material came from PBMCs. The clonotype comes from a woman between 25 and 40 years old in good health and CMV-seropositive. V is TRBV1 and J is TRBJ1-6; TRBD1, the table's D call, was not compared with the DNA. TRBV1 is a pseudogene. The chain's CDR3 is CTSIPGTGPSSYNSPLHF. CDR3 sequence (DNA): TGCACCAGCATACCCGGGACAGGGCCAAGCTCCTATAATTCACCCCTCCACTTT.